This is a list of T cell receptor beta chains from one sample in a study of blood T cell repertoires in COVID-19. Assay used: immunoSEQ multiplex PCR; TCRdb lists only in-frame clones, some missing. This table has 270,000 or so clones, roughly 89% appearing once. The sample consisted of peripheral blood. Receptors originate from a woman in her twenties or thirties with active or convalescent COVID-19. Each CDR3 is given with its conserved first and last residue. The D gene is left open where the match is weak. Size is omitted from some rows. Given values are once, few, many or a class for expanded clones.

CDR3nt: TGTGCCAGCAGCCAAGATTTTCAGGGACTAGAGAACCAAGAGACCCAGTACTTC
CDR3aa: CASSQDFQGLENQETQYF
d_gene: TRBD2
v_gene: TRBV4-2
abundance: .
len: 18
j_gene: TRBJ2-5

CDR3nt: TGTGCCAGCAGCTTAAACGCCGGGTCTAACTATGGCTACACCTTC
CDR3aa: CASSLNAGSNYGYTF
d_gene: .
v_gene: TRBV7-8
abundance: .
len: 15
j_gene: TRBJ1-2

CDR3nt: TGTGCCAGCAGCCCTTTAGGGTACGACAGGGGCCCAGATACGCAGTATTTT
CDR3aa: CASSPLGYDRGPDTQYF
d_gene: TRBD1
v_gene: TRBV4-2
abundance: .
len: 17
j_gene: TRBJ2-3

CDR3nt: TGTGCCAGCAGTTTATATACCTACTTGAACACCGGGGAGCTGTTTTTT
CDR3aa: CASSLYTYLNTGELFF
d_gene: .
v_gene: TRBV27
abundance: .
len: 16
j_gene: TRBJ2-2

CDR3nt: TGTGCCAGCAGCGTAGGCGTTCAAGAGACCCAGTACTTC
CDR3aa: CASSVGVQETQYF
d_gene: .
v_gene: TRBV9
abundance: .
len: 13
j_gene: TRBJ2-5

CDR3nt: TGTGCCACCAGTGATTCGGGATATAGCAATCAGCCCCAGCATTTT
CDR3aa: CATSDSGYSNQPQHF
d_gene: .
v_gene: TRBV24-1
abundance: .
len: 15
j_gene: TRBJ1-5

CDR3nt: TGTGCCAGCAGCCCCGGGGACAGGGGGACCAAAAACATTCAGTACTTC
CDR3aa: CASSPGDRGTKNIQYF
d_gene: TRBD1
v_gene: TRBV3-1/TRBV3-2
abundance: .
len: 16
j_gene: TRBJ2-4

CDR3nt: TGTGCCATCAGTGGACAGGCCTTAGCTAACTATGGCTACACCTTC
CDR3aa: CAISGQALANYGYTF
d_gene: .
v_gene: TRBV10-3
abundance: .
len: 15
j_gene: TRBJ1-2

CDR3nt: TGTGCCAGCAGCCTCGGGGGTGGCTACACCTTC
CDR3aa: CASSLGGGYTF
d_gene: .
v_gene: TRBV2
abundance: .
len: 11
j_gene: TRBJ1-2

CDR3nt: TGTGCCAGCAGCCCCCAGAGGGCTTTCTACGAGCAGTACTTC
CDR3aa: CASSPQRAFYEQYF
d_gene: .
v_gene: TRBV21-1
abundance: .
len: 14
j_gene: TRBJ2-7

CDR3nt: TGTGCCAGCAGCCCGGGAACCTATGGCTACACCTTC
CDR3aa: CASSPGTYGYTF
d_gene: .
v_gene: TRBV7-2
abundance: .
len: 12
j_gene: TRBJ1-2

CDR3nt: TGTGCCTGGAAGCTCAGGGCTGGGTCACCCCTCCACTTT
CDR3aa: CAWKLRAGSPLHF
d_gene: .
v_gene: TRBV30
abundance: .
len: 13
j_gene: TRBJ1-6

CDR3nt: TGTGCCAGCAGCCAAGACGGTAGCGGGGGGGAGACCCAGTACTTC
CDR3aa: CASSQDGSGGETQYF
d_gene: TRBD2
v_gene: TRBV4-2
abundance: .
len: 15
j_gene: TRBJ2-5

CDR3nt: TGTGCCACTAACCCAGGCGGGGAAAAACTGTTTTTT
CDR3aa: CATNPGGEKLFF
d_gene: .
v_gene: TRBV10-3
abundance: .
len: 12
j_gene: TRBJ1-4

CDR3nt: TGTGCCAGCAGCTTAGGAGCGGGGGGGCTTGGAGATACGCAGTATTTT
CDR3aa: CASSLGAGGLGDTQYF
d_gene: TRBD2
v_gene: TRBV7-3
abundance: .
len: 16
j_gene: TRBJ2-3

CDR3nt: TGTGCCAGCAGCGCGGAGGCCAGCGGTGGGCGCACAGATACGCAGTATTTT
CDR3aa: CASSAEASGGRTDTQYF
d_gene: .
v_gene: TRBV9
abundance: .
len: 17
j_gene: TRBJ2-3

CDR3nt: TGTGCCAGCAGCGCGTCGACAGGGGGAAATTCACCCCTCCACTTT
CDR3aa: CASSASTGGNSPLHF
d_gene: TRBD1
v_gene: TRBV9
abundance: .
len: 15
j_gene: TRBJ1-6

CDR3nt: TGTGCCAGCAGCCCGTCATATCCCGGCCCGGTCGTTACAGTCACAAGAGTTTACGAGCAGTACTTC
CDR3aa: CASSPSYPGPVVTVTRVYEQYF
d_gene: .
v_gene: TRBV4-2
abundance: .
len: 22
j_gene: TRBJ2-7

CDR3nt: TGTGCCAGCAGCTTAGGGGTTAGCGTTACCAATGAGCAGTTCTTC
CDR3aa: CASSLGVSVTNEQFF
d_gene: .
v_gene: TRBV7-3
abundance: .
len: 15
j_gene: TRBJ2-1

CDR3nt: TGCAGTGCTAGTCCCCGACAGGGAGATAACTATGGCTACACCTTC
CDR3aa: CSASPRQGDNYGYTF
d_gene: TRBD1
v_gene: TRBV20-1
abundance: .
len: 15
j_gene: TRBJ1-2

CDR3nt: TGTGCCAGCAGCTTCGGTTTTAACTATGGCTACACCTTC
CDR3aa: CASSFGFNYGYTF
d_gene: .
v_gene: TRBV11-1
abundance: .
len: 13
j_gene: TRBJ1-2

CDR3nt: TGTGCCAGCAGTCTACACCGGGACAGGGGGCCGTTCGGGTCTGAAGCTTTCTTT
CDR3aa: CASSLHRDRGPFGSEAFF
d_gene: TRBD1
v_gene: TRBV6-2/TRBV6-3
abundance: .
len: 18
j_gene: TRBJ1-1

CDR3nt: TGTGCCAGCGGGAGCTCAGGTACACAAGAGACCCAGTACTTC
CDR3aa: CASGSSGTQETQYF
d_gene: .
v_gene: TRBV6-5
abundance: .
len: 14
j_gene: TRBJ2-5

CDR3nt: TGTGCCAGCAGCTTAGCGGGGAGTGAGACCCAGTACTTC
CDR3aa: CASSLAGSETQYF
d_gene: .
v_gene: TRBV7-9
abundance: .
len: 13
j_gene: TRBJ2-5

CDR3nt: TGTGCCAGCAGTTTTCAGGGGGCTAGGGACGAGCAGTACTTC
CDR3aa: CASSFQGARDEQYF
d_gene: TRBD1
v_gene: TRBV27
abundance: .
len: 14
j_gene: TRBJ2-7

CDR3nt: TGTGCCTGGAGTGCTTTCTCCGGACAGTTAGCTAACTATGGCTACACCTTC
CDR3aa: CAWSAFSGQLANYGYTF
d_gene: .
v_gene: TRBV30
abundance: once
len: 17
j_gene: TRBJ1-2

CDR3nt: TGTGCCTGGAGTGGGGCACTCCAAGAGACCCAGTACTTC
CDR3aa: CAWSGALQETQYF
d_gene: .
v_gene: TRBV30
abundance: once
len: 13
j_gene: TRBJ2-5

CDR3nt: TGTGCCAGCAGTTTTCCTATAACCTACGAGCAGTACTTC
CDR3aa: CASSFPITYEQYF
d_gene: .
v_gene: TRBV2
abundance: .
len: 13
j_gene: TRBJ2-7

CDR3nt: TGTGCCAGCAGCCAGGACTATGGGAGGGAGACCCAGTACTTC
CDR3aa: CASSQDYGRETQYF
d_gene: .
v_gene: TRBV6-5
abundance: .
len: 14
j_gene: TRBJ2-5

CDR3nt: TGTGCCAGCAGTTTCCCTAGTCTTTCGTCTAGCAATCAGCCCCAGCATTTT
CDR3aa: CASSFPSLSSSNQPQHF
d_gene: .
v_gene: TRBV6-2/TRBV6-3
abundance: .
len: 17
j_gene: TRBJ1-5

CDR3nt: TGTGCCAGCAGCTTCTCCTTGGGGGAGGGCACTGAAGCTTTCTTT
CDR3aa: CASSFSLGEGTEAFF
d_gene: .
v_gene: TRBV7-3
abundance: few
len: 15
j_gene: TRBJ1-1

CDR3nt: TGTGCCAGCTCTCCATTCAAGAGGACAGATACGCAGTATTTT
CDR3aa: CASSPFKRTDTQYF
d_gene: .
v_gene: TRBV18
abundance: few
len: 14
j_gene: TRBJ2-3

CDR3nt: TGTGCCAGCTCACTACCGCTTGGAGGGAACACTGAAGCTTTCTTT
CDR3aa: CASSLPLGGNTEAFF
d_gene: .
v_gene: TRBV18
abundance: once
len: 15
j_gene: TRBJ1-1

CDR3nt: TGTGCCAGCAGTTGGTCAAGGACAGGGGGGTCGTACGAGCAGTACTTC
CDR3aa: CASSWSRTGGSYEQYF
d_gene: TRBD1
v_gene: TRBV28
abundance: .
len: 16
j_gene: TRBJ2-7

CDR3nt: TGTGCCAGCGCCCCCACGGCGGGGACAGGGGGTTACGAGCAGTACTTC
CDR3aa: CASAPTAGTGGYEQYF
d_gene: TRBD1
v_gene: TRBV11-2
abundance: .
len: 16
j_gene: TRBJ2-7

CDR3nt: TGTGCCAGCAGCCCACTAGCGGGGGGGAACAATGAGCAGTTCTTC
CDR3aa: CASSPLAGGNNEQFF
d_gene: TRBD2
v_gene: TRBV28
abundance: .
len: 15
j_gene: TRBJ2-1

CDR3nt: TGTGCCAGCAGTTTAGAGGCAGGGGACGGCTACACCTTC
CDR3aa: CASSLEAGDGYTF
d_gene: .
v_gene: TRBV28
abundance: .
len: 13
j_gene: TRBJ1-2

CDR3nt: TGTGCCAGCAGCACCGGACAGCAAATATACATCACAGATACGCAGTATTTT
CDR3aa: CASSTGQQIYITDTQYF
d_gene: .
v_gene: TRBV7-9
abundance: .
len: 17
j_gene: TRBJ2-3

CDR3nt: TGTGCCAGCAGCTTATCCCGGATGCGGAGCACAGATACGCAGTATTTT
CDR3aa: CASSLSRMRSTDTQYF
d_gene: .
v_gene: TRBV7-2
abundance: .
len: 16
j_gene: TRBJ2-3

CDR3nt: TGTGCCAGCAGCCAAAACAGGGTTGGCTACACCTTC
CDR3aa: CASSQNRVGYTF
d_gene: .
v_gene: TRBV3-1/TRBV3-2
abundance: .
len: 12
j_gene: TRBJ1-2

CDR3nt: TGCGCCAGCAGCTTTGGGACAGGGGACACTGAAGCTTTCTTT
CDR3aa: CASSFGTGDTEAFF
d_gene: TRBD1
v_gene: TRBV5-1
abundance: .
len: 14
j_gene: TRBJ1-1